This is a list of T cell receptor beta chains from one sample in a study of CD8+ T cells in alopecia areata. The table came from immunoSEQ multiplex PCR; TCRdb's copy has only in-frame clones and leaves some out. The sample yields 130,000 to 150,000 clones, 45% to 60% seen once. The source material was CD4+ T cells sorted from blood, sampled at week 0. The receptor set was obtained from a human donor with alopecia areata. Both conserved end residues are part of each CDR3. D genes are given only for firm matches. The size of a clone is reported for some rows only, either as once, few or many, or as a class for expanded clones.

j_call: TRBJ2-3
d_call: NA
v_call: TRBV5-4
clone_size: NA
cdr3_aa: CASRDDTRWPKDTQYF
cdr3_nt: TGTGCCAGCAGGGATGACACGCGCTGGCCTAAGGATACGCAGTATTTT

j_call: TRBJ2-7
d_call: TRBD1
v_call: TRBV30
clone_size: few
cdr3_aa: CAGLDRVYEQYF
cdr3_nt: TGTGCTGGTTTGGACAGGGTCTACGAGCAGTACTTC

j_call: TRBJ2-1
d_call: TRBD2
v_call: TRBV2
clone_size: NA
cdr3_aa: CASGWREEYNEQFF
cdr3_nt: TGTGCCAGCGGGTGGCGGGAGGAGTACAATGAGCAGTTCTTC

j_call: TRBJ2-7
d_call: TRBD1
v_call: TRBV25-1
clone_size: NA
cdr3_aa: CASPTDRGKSYEQYF
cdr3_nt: TGTGCCAGTCCGACCGACAGGGGAAAGTCCTACGAGCAGTACTTC

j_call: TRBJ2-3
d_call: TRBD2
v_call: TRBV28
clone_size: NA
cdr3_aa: CASSLGGRATDTQYF
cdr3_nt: TGTGCCAGCAGTTTAGGCGGGAGGGCCACAGATACGCAGTATTTT

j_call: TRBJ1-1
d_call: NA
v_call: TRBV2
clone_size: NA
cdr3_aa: CASSPQINTEAFF
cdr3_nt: TGTGCCAGCAGCCCGCAAATTAACACTGAAGCTTTCTTT

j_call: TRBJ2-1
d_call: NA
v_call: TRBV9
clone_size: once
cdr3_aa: CASSPTGWGEQFF
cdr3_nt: TGTGCCAGCAGCCCCACAGGGTGGGGTGAGCAGTTCTTC

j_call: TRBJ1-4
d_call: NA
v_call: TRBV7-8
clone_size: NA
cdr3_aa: CASSLGVESIATNEKLFF
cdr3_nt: TGTGCCAGCAGCTTAGGGGTCGAGAGTATCGCAACTAATGAAAAACTGTTTTTT

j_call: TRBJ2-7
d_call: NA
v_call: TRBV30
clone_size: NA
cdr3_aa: CAWSVRGGSSYEQYF
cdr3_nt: TGTGCCTGGAGTGTACGTGGGGGAAGCTCCTACGAGCAGTACTTC

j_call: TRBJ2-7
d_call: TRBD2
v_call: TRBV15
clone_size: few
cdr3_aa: CATGLGGTTYEQYF
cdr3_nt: TGTGCCACCGGTCTTGGCGGGACTACCTACGAGCAGTACTTC

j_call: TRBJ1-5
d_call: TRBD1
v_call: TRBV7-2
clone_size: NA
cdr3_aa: CASSRGTGGDQPQHF
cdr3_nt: TGTGCCAGCAGCCGCGGGACAGGGGGGGATCAGCCCCAGCATTTT

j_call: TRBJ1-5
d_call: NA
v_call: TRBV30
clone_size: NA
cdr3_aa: CAWSVAGGYQPQHF
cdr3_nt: TGTGCCTGGAGTGTGGCGGGGGGTTATCAGCCCCAGCATTTT

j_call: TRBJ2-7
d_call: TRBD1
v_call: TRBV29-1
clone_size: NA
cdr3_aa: CSVTGTGSYEQYF
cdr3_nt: TGCAGCGTGACCGGGACAGGGTCCTACGAGCAGTACTTC

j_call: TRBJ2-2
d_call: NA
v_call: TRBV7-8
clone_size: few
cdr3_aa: CASSIGTSGELFF
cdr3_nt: TGTGCCAGCAGCATTGGGACATCCGGGGAGCTGTTTTTT

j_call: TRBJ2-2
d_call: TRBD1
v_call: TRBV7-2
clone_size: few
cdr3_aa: CASSGTGAGELFF
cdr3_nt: TGTGCCAGCAGTGGGACAGGGGCCGGGGAGCTGTTTTTT

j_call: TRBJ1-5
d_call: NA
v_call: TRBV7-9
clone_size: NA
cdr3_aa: CASSAGRANQPQHF
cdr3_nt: TGTGCCAGCAGCGCGGGACGGGCAAATCAGCCCCAGCATTTT

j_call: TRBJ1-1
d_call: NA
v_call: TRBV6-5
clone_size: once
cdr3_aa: CASSRGENTEAFF
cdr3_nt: TGTGCCAGCTCCCGGGGCGAAAACACTGAAGCTTTCTTT

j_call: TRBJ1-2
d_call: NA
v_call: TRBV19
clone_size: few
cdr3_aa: CASSISGRSNYGYTF
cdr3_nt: TGTGCCAGTAGTATTTCAGGTCGAAGTAACTATGGCTACACCTTC

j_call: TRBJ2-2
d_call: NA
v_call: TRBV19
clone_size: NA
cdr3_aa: CASISLGGNTGELFF
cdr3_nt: TGTGCCAGTATTTCCCTTGGCGGGAACACCGGGGAGCTGTTTTTT

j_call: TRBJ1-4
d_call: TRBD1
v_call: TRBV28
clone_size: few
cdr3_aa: CASGQGPEKLFF
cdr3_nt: TGTGCCAGCGGACAGGGCCCCGAAAAACTGTTTTTT

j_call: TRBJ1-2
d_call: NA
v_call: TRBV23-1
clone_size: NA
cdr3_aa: CASSQSSYGGGYTF
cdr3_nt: TGCGCCAGCAGTCAATCAAGTTACGGAGGGGGCTACACCTTC

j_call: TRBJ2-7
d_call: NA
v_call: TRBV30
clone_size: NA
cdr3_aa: CACSQQGNSYEQYF
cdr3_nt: TGTGCCTGTTCCCAGCAGGGTAACTCCTACGAGCAGTACTTC

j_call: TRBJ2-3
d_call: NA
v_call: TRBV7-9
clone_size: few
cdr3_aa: CASSRWTAGRGTDTQYF
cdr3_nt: TGTGCCAGCAGCAGGTGGACTGCGGGGCGAGGCACAGATACGCAGTATTTT

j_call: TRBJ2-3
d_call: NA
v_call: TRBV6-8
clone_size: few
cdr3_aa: CASSYRESTDTQYF
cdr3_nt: TGTGCCAGCAGTTATCGGGAGAGCACAGATACGCAGTATTTT

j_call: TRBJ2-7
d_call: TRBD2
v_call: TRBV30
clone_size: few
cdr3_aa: CAWSPSRAGTSGTQYF
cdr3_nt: TGTGCCTGGAGTCCGAGCCGGGCAGGGACTAGCGGGACGCAGTACTTC

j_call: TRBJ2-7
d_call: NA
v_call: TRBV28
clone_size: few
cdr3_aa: CASRPAGTRYEQYF
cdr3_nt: TGTGCCAGCAGACCTGCCGGGACGAGGTACGAGCAGTACTTC

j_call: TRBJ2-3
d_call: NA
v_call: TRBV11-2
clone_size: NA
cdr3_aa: CASSLGVSTDTQYF
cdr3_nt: TGTGCCAGCAGCTTAGGGGTCAGCACAGATACGCAGTATTTT

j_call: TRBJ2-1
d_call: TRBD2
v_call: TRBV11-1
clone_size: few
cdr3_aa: CASTRTSASYNEQFF
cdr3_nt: TGTGCCAGCACACGGACTAGCGCCTCCTACAATGAGCAGTTCTTC

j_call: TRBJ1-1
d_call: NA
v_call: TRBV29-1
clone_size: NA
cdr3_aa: CSVVGTEAFF
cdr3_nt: TGCAGCGTTGTTGGGACAGAAGCTTTCTTT

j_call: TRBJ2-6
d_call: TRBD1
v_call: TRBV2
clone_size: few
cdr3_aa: CASSKSDRGSGANVLTF
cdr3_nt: TGTGCCAGCAGTAAATCCGACAGGGGGTCCGGGGCCAACGTCCTGACTTTC

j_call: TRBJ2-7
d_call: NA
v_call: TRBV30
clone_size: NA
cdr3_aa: CAWSGSIGRTDSYEQYF
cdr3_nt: TGTGCCTGGAGCGGATCCATCGGACGGACGGACTCCTACGAGCAGTACTTC

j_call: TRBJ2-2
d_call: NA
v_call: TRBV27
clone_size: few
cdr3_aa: CASSLRRGGGELFF
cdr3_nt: TGTGCCAGCAGTCTCCGGAGGGGGGGCGGGGAGCTGTTTTTT

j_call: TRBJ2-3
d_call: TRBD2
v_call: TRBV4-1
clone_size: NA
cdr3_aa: CASSQVNSGRAADTQYF
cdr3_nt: TGCGCCAGCAGCCAAGTCAATAGCGGGAGGGCCGCAGATACGCAGTATTTT

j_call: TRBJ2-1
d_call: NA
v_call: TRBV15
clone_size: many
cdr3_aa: CATSRDWYEQFF
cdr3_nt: TGTGCCACCAGCAGAGATTGGTATGAGCAGTTCTTC

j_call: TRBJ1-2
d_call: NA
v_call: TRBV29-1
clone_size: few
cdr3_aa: CSVLRAGKSYGYTF
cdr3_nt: TGCAGCGTCCTACGGGCAGGGAAGAGCTATGGCTACACCTTC

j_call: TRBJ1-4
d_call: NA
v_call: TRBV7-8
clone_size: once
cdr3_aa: CASSLVDATNEKLFF
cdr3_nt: TGTGCCAGCAGCTTAGTTGACGCAACTAATGAAAAACTGTTTTTT

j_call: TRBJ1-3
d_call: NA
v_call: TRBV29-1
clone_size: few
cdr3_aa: CSVEGVGNTIYF
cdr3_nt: TGCAGCGTTGAAGGGGTTGGAAACACCATATATTTT

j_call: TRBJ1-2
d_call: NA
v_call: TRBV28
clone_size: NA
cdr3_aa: CASSSRGVGYTF
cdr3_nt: TGTGCCAGCAGTTCAAGAGGGGTTGGCTACACCTTC